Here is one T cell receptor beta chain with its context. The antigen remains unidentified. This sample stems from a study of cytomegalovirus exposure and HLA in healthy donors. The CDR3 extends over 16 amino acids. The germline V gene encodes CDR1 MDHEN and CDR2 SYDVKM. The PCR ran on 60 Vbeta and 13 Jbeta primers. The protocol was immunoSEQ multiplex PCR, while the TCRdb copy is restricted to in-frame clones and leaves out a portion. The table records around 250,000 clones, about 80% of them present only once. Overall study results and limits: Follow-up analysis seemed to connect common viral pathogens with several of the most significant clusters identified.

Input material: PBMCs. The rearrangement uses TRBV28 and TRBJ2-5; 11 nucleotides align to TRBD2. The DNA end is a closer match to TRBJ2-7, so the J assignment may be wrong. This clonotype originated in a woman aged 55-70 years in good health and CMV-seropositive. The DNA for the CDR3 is TGTGCCAGCAGCCTAGCGGGAGGTGGGGAAAGCTACGAGCAGTACTTC. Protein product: CASSLAGGGESYEQYF.